The clone carrying this T cell receptor (beta chain) was found many times. Its antigen is unknown. The data were taken from a study of neurological immune-mediated disorders. TCRdb fed the 5' RACE reads into MiXCR, producing one record per CDR3 protein. The sample includes some 80,000 distinct CDR3 sequences, 5.8% of them seen just once. Described time point: longitudinal time-point 2. Germline loops: CDR1 SGHRS, CDR2 YFSETQ. CDR3 size: 13 residues. V was clipped by 7 bases and J by 2 bases, with 13 bases between them. Study-level findings and limits: Phylogenetic grouping placed 18 of 34 multiple sclerosis patients' repertoires in one related-CDR3 cluster, a possible signature.

The TCR comes from an older woman with multiple sclerosis. The J gene is TRBJ2-7, the V gene TRBV5-1; D is uncertain. Sequencing was carried out using PBMCs. The CDR3 region has the DNA TGCGCCAGCGGGCGAACCGATACCTACGAGCAGTACTTC. Translation: CASGRTDTYEQYF.